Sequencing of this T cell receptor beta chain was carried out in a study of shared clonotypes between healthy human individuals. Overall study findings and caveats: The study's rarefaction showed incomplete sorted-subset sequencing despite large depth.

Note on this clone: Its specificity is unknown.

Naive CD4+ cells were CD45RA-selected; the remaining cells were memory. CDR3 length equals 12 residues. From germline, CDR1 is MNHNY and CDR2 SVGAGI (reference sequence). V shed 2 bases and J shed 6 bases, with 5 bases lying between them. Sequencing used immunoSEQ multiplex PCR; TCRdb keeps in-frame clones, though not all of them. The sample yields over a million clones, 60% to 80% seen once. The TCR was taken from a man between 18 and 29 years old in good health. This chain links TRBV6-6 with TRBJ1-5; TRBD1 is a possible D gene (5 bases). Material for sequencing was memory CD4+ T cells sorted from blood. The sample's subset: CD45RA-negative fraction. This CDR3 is CASSYGGQPQHF. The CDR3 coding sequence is TGTGCCAGCAGTTACGGGGGTCAGCCCCAGCATTTT.